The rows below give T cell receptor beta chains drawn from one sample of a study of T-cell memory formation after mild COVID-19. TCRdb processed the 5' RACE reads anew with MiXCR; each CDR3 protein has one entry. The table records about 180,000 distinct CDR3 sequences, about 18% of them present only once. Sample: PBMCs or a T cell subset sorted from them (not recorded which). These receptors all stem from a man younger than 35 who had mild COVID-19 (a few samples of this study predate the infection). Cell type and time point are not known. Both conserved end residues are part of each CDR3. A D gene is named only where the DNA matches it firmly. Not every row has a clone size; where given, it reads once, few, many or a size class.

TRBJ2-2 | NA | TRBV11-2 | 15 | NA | TGTGCCAGCAGCTTGGGTAGGGAGGTCGTCGGGGAGCTGTTTTTT | CASSLGREVVGELFF
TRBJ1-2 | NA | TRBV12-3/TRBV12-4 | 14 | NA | TGTGCCAGCGGTTTAGTCGCCGGCAGCTATGGCTACACCTTC | CASGLVAGSYGYTF
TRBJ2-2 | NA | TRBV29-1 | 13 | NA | TGCAGCGTTGCTCGTCGGACCCCCGGGGAGCTGTTTTTT | CSVARRTPGELFF
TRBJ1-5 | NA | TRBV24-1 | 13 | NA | TGTGCCACCAGTTATGGGGGAAGTCAGCCCCAGCATTTT | CATSYGGSQPQHF
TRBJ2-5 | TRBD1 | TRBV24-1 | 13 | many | TGTGCCACCAGACAGGGGAGTGTCGGGACCCAGTACTTC | CATRQGSVGTQYF
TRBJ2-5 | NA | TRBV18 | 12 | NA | TGTGCCAGCTCACTAATAAGAGAGACCCAGTACTTC | CASSLIRETQYF
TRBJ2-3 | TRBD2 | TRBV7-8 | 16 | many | TGTGCCAGCAGCTTATACTCGCGGGGGGGCAGAGATACGCAGTATTTT | CASSLYSRGGRDTQYF
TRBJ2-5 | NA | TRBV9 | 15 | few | TGTGCCAGCAGCGGGCTTGACGGGAAGAGGGAGACCCAGTACTTC | CASSGLDGKRETQYF
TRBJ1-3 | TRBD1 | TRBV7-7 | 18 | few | TGTGCTAGCAGCCAACCGGGACAGAAAAACCCTCCTGGAAACACCATATATTTT | CASSQPGQKNPPGNTIYF
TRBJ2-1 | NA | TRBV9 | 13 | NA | TGTGCCAGCAGCGTCCCTACTCGCGGAGAGCAGTTCTTC | CASSVPTRGEQFF
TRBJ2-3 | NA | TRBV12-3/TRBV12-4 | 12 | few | TGTGCCAGCAGTCTCCCCGACCATACGCAGTATTTT | CASSLPDHTQYF
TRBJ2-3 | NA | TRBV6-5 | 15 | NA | TGTGCCAGCACCCCGAGGATGGGGACCACAGATACGCAGTATTTT | CASTPRMGTTDTQYF
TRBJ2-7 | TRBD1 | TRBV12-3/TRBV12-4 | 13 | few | TGTGCCAGCAGTGGGACCGGGACAGGGGAGCAGTACTTC | CASSGTGTGEQYF
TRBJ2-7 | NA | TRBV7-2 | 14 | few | TGTGCCAGCACCCCCCCAGGCAGCTCCTACGAGCAGTACTTC | CASTPPGSSYEQYF